These 29 T cell receptor beta chains originate from one sample sequenced in a study of blood T cell repertoires in COVID-19. Only in-frame clones appear in the TCRdb table, and some are missing; sequencing was by immunoSEQ multiplex PCR. The data contain 65,000 to 95,000 clones, around 80% of them seen just once; the ten biggest clones take up 20% to 25%. The sequencing input was peripheral blood. All receptors derive from a woman aged 50 to 60 with acute or convalescent COVID-19.

The chain uses TRBV3-1 (or the pseudogene TRBV3-2) and TRBJ1-2; D is perhaps TRBD1 (5 bases). V shed 5 bases and J shed 14 bases, with 18 bases lying between them. Germline V CDR1 and CDR2: LGHDT, YNNKEL (reference sequence). This CDR3 has 12 amino acids. The chain's CDR3 is CASSLRGTVETF. The CDR3 bases are TGTGCCAGCAGCTTACGGGGGACGGTGGAGACCTTC.

This clone was observed once. The rearrangement joins TRBV18 to TRBJ2-5, with 8 bases matching TRBD1. The CDR3 extends over 13 amino acids. V dropped 3 bases and J dropped 4; count of bases not matched to a gene: 1. Germline values: CDR1 KGHSH, CDR2 LQKENI. CDR3 DNA sequence: TGTGCCAGCTCACCGACAGGGGCAGAGACCCAGTACTTC. As protein: CASSPTGAETQYF.

The V and J genes are TRBV6-6 and TRBJ2-3, with TRBD1 identical over 8 bases. The CDR3 spans 17 residues. Trimming took 5 bases from V and 4 from J; bases not matched to a gene: 14. Germline loops: CDR1 MNHNY, CDR2 SVGAGI (reference sequence). CDR3 protein: CASSQSLGDRSSDTQYF. DNA of the CDR3: TGTGCCAGCAGTCAAAGCCTCGGGGACAGGAGTTCAGATACGCAGTATTTT.

The chain carries TRBV4-1 and TRBJ1-1; D possibly corresponds to TRBD1 (6 bases). The CDR3 totals 16 residues. CDR1 is MGHRA and CDR2 is YSYEKL in the germline V gene. Trimming stripped 2 bases from V and 0 bases from J, with 13 bases between. CDR3 nucleotide sequence: TGCGCCAGCAGCCAATGGCGAGGACAGATGAACACTGAAGCTTTCTTT. Amino acid sequence: CASSQWRGQMNTEAFF.

V and J are TRBV6-2 or TRBV6-3 and TRBJ2-3; the match to TRBD1 covers 9 bases. This CDR3 has 16 amino acids. V shed 6 bases and J 2 bases; nucleotides not matched to a gene: 9. The germline V gene has CDR1 MNHEY and CDR2 SVGEGT. CDR3 sequence (DNA): TGTGCCAGCAGCTATCGCCGGGACAGGGCCACAGATACGCAGTATTTT. Its translation: CASSYRRDRATDTQYF.

This chain connects TRBV5-1 to TRBJ2-1; the match to TRBD2 covers 7 bases. The germline gives CDR1 SGHRS, CDR2 YFSETQ. The J segment lost 8 bases and the V segment lost 5 bases, leaving 13 bases of the junction unmatched. The CDR3 loop spans 15 amino acids. CDR3 sequence (DNA): TGCGCCAGCAGAAGGGAGGGCAGGTTGGTCGATGAGCAGTTCTTC. Encoded protein: CASRREGRLVDEQFF.

The chain carries TRBV19 and TRBJ2-2; D unclear. Trimming stripped 5 bases from V and 3 bases from J, with 10 bases between. The CDR3 is 14 amino acids. Looked up from germline, CDR1 is LNHDA and CDR2 is SQIVND (reference sequence). The chain's CDR3 is CASSRRRDTGELFF. The CDR3 DNA follows: TGTGCCAGTAGTCGACGCCGGGACACCGGGGAGCTGTTTTTT.

The chain couples TRBV29-1 to TRBJ2-3, with a weak D call TRBD2 (6 bases). The germline CDR1 and CDR2 sequences are SQVTM and ANQGSEA. The CDR3 consists of 13 residues. Between the trimmed V and J ends, which lost 4 bases and 10 bases, there was a span of 18 bases. CDR3 DNA: TGCAGCGTTGCGCGGGACGCTTCCCTTCCGCAGTATTTT. It codes for CSVARDASLPQYF.

This clone has a single count. The chain combines TRBV13 with TRBJ1-3, with TRBD1 matching 7 bases. The CDR3 has 17 residues. V lost 6 bases and J lost 0; bases outside the gene matches: 11. Germline V gene lookup returns CDR1 PRHDT and CDR2 FYEKMQ (reference sequence). The CDR3 DNA is TGTGCCAGCAGTCTACGACAGGGAACGTACTCTGGAAACACCATATATTTT. Its translation: CASSLRQGTYSGNTIYF.

The V gene is TRBV5-1, the J gene TRBJ2-5, with 10 bases matching TRBD2. The CDR3 runs to 15 residues. Trimming cost V 4 bases and J 1 base; bases outside gene matches: 4. Germline lookup yields CDR1 SGHRS and CDR2 YFSETQ. CDR3 nucleotide sequence: TGCGCCAGCAGCGGGGTAGCGGGGGGCCAAGAGACCCAGTACTTC. It specifies CASSGVAGGQETQYF.

The chain recombines TRBV7-2 with TRBJ1-6, with D unclear. The V and J ends lost 3 bases and 10 bases respectively, with 16 bases between them. Germline values: CDR1 SGHTA, CDR2 FQGNSA. This CDR3 has 15 residues. The CDR3 spells CASSLEVSGNSPLHF. As DNA, the CDR3 is TGTGCCAGCAGCTTGGAGGTATCGGGAAACTCACCCCTCCACTTT.

This chain connects TRBV11-1 to TRBJ1-4; 7 nucleotides line up with TRBD1. The V gene end was trimmed by 2 bases and the J gene end by 8 bases; junction bases not matched to a gene: 2. This CDR3 region has 13 residues. CDR1 is SGHAT and CDR2 is FQDESV in the germline V gene (reference sequence). Here the CDR3 DNA reads TGTGCCAGCAGCTTAAGACAGGGCGAAAAACTGTTTTTT. It codes for CASSLRQGEKLFF.

This clone was seen only once. The CDR3 DNA follows: TGCACCAAGACGGCGGGCAATCAGCCCCAGCATTTT. Amino acid sequence: CTKTAGNQPQHF. The chain joins TRBV1 to TRBJ1-5. TRBV1 is a documented pseudogene. The length of the CDR3 is 12 residues.

This clone was picked up a small number of times. The CDR3 protein is CASSVTGGPEGELFF. CDR3 nucleotide sequence: TGTGCCAGCAGCGTAACGGGGGGGCCGGAAGGGGAGCTGTTTTTT. The chain is built from TRBV9 and TRBJ2-2; 8 bases are a match to TRBD2. CDR1 is SGDLS, CDR2 YYNGEE, per germline. CDR3 length equals 15 residues. The V gene end was trimmed by 1 base and the J gene end by 8 bases; junction bases not matched to a gene: 7.

This chain's CDR3 is CASSGTSGRNEQFF. CDR3 bases: TGTGCCAGCAGCGGGACTAGCGGTAGGAATGAGCAGTTCTTC. The V call is TRBV9, the J call TRBJ2-1, with 10 positions matching TRBD2. The V segment lost 3 bases and the J segment 7 bases; nucleotides outside the gene matches: 4. CDR3 length equals 14 residues. Germline V gene sequence: CDR1 SGDLS, CDR2 YYNGEE.

This chain connects TRBV28 to TRBJ1-3; D remains ambiguous. Germline CDR1 reads MDHEN; CDR2 reads SYDVKM. The CDR3 runs 16 residues. The V end was cut by 3 bases, the J end by 0 bases, with 12 bases between. The CDR3 DNA reads as TGTGCCAGCAGTTTTTTGGCCGCTGGCTCTGGAAACACCATATATTTT. It is translated as CASSFLAAGSGNTIYF.

The genes are TRBV3-1 (or the pseudogene TRBV3-2) and TRBJ2-7; the D is unclear. The germline V and J ends were trimmed by 3 bases and 7 bases, with 16 bases remaining between them. Germline loops: CDR1 LGHDT, CDR2 YNNKEL (reference sequence). The CDR3 has 14 residues. CDR3: CASSQLLGAREQYF. The CDR3, as DNA: TGTGCCAGCAGCCAGTTGCTGGGTGCGCGGGAGCAGTACTTC.

The chain uses TRBV7-2 and TRBJ2-5; 9 bases align to TRBD1. Trimming took 4 bases from V and 2 from J; bases not matched to a gene: 8. The CDR3 covers 16 residues. The V gene's germline CDR1 is SGHTA and CDR2 FQGNSA. The CDR3 sequence: CASSWVTGGQQETQYF. Written as DNA, the CDR3 is TGTGCCAGCAGCTGGGTGACAGGGGGGCAGCAAGAGACCCAGTACTTC.

The chain uses TRBV5-5 and TRBJ2-5, with D perhaps TRBD2 (7 bases). The CDR3 sequence is 17 residues long. With 4 bases removed from V and 5 bases from J, the gap between germline ends came to 24 bases. CDR1 is SGHKS and CDR2 is YYEKEE in the germline V gene (reference sequence). Here the CDR3 reads CASSRLMGGGLGETQYF. CDR3 coding DNA: TGTGCCAGCAGCCGGTTGATGGGCGGGGGCCTGGGGGAGACCCAGTACTTC.

The chain carries TRBV5-1 and TRBJ2-5; D possibly corresponds to TRBD1 (6 bases). V gave up 1 base and J gave up 2 bases, with 9 bases separating them. The CDR3 contains 14 residues. The germline V gene encodes CDR1 SGHRS and CDR2 YFSETQ. CDR3 sequence: CASSLTGNQETQYF. For the CDR3, the DNA is TGCGCCAGCAGCTTGACAGGGAATCAAGAGACCCAGTACTTC.

The chain carries TRBV11-2 and TRBJ2-7, with 7 bases fitting TRBD2. There are 15 residues in the CDR3. The germline V gene has CDR1 SGHAT and CDR2 FQNNGV. With V trimmed by 4 bases and J by 0 bases, 6 bases remained unmatched. CDR3 region: CASSSSGKLSYEQYF. In DNA, the CDR3 is TGTGCCAGCAGCTCGAGCGGGAAGCTCTCCTACGAGCAGTACTTC.

The chain links TRBV27 to TRBJ1-2; 10 bases map to TRBD1. Germline V gives CDR1 MNHEY, CDR2 SMNVEV (reference sequence). The CDR3 is 14 amino acids. V trimming: 5 bases; J trimming: 4 bases; junction bases outside the gene matches: 4. CDR3 in DNA: TGTGCCAGCAGTATGACAGGGGGCCTCTATGGCTACACCTTC. It codes for CASSMTGGLYGYTF.

The gene calls are TRBV9 and TRBJ2-7, with 7 bases fitting TRBD2. This CDR3 comprises 15 residues. Germline V gene sequence: CDR1 SGDLS, CDR2 YYNGEE. With V trimmed by 0 bases and J by 2 bases, 5 bases remained unmatched. CDR3 DNA: TGTGCCAGCAGCGTAGAACCCGGACTAGCCTACGAGCAGTACTTC. It codes for CASSVEPGLAYEQYF. Combining the CDR3 with reference TRBV9 and TRBJ2-7 gives the whole variable domain DSGVTQTPKHLITATGQRVTLRCSPRSGDLSVYWYQQSLDQGLQFLIQYYNGEERAKGNILERFSAQQFPDLHSELNLSSLELGDSALYFCASSVEPGLAYEQYFGPGTRLTVT.

The chain uses TRBV5-6 and TRBJ1-3; D perhaps matches TRBD1 (5 bases). Germline V gives CDR1 SGHDT, CDR2 YYEEEE. The CDR3 sequence is 13 residues long. The V end was cut by 0 bases, the J end by 6 bases, with 7 bases between. This CDR3 is CASSLGQLNTIYF. The DNA of the CDR3 is TGTGCCAGCAGCTTGGGACAGTTAAACACCATATATTTT.

The rearrangement links TRBV5-6 to TRBJ2-1; D possibly corresponds to TRBD1 (5 bases). The V end lost 4 bases, the J end lost 12 bases, and 14 bases lay between the germline ends. Germline loops: CDR1 SGHDT, CDR2 YYEEEE. This CDR3 contains 12 residues. CDR3 in amino acids: CASSQGLGRQFF. CDR3 nucleotide sequence: TGTGCCAGCAGCCAGGGTCTAGGACGGCAGTTCTTC.

The gene calls are TRBV27 and TRBJ2-2; D remains ambiguous. The V gene's germline CDR1 is MNHEY and CDR2 SMNVEV (reference sequence). The CDR3 is 12 residues long. The germline V and J ends were trimmed by 3 bases and 7 bases, with 6 bases remaining between them. For the CDR3, the DNA is TGTGCCAGCAGTTTTCCCTACGGGGAGCTGTTTTTT. This translates into CASSFPYGELFF.

The J gene is TRBJ2-7, the V gene TRBV4-2, with D maybe TRBD1 (5 bases). This CDR3 contains 15 residues. Trimming removed 0 bases from V and 0 bases from J, with 9 bases in between. Looked up from germline, CDR1 is LGHNA and CDR2 is YNFKEQ. Here the CDR3 reads CASSQELTDSYEQYF. The CDR3 DNA reads TGTGCCAGCAGCCAAGAGTTGACAGACTCCTACGAGCAGTACTTC.

The genes are TRBV4-2 and TRBJ2-7, with 13 bases identical to TRBD2. V was pared by 1 base and J by 1 base, with 7 bases of the junction left unmatched. This CDR3 region has 18 residues. Germline lookup yields CDR1 LGHNA and CDR2 YNFKEQ. CDR3 in DNA: TGTGCCAGCAGCCAAGGGACTAGCGGGGGCCCCAGGTCCTACGAGCAGTACTTC. This codes for CASSQGTSGGPRSYEQYF.

V is TRBV27 and J is TRBJ1-2, with 7 bases aligning to TRBD1. V trimming: 3 bases; J trimming: 7 bases; junction bases outside the gene matches: 20. Germline assignment: CDR1 MNHEY and CDR2 SMNVEV (reference sequence). The CDR3 has 18 amino acids. CDR3 sequence: CASSLRGAGGGGGLGYTF. CDR3 DNA: TGTGCCAGCAGTTTGCGGGGGGCGGGCGGAGGGGGCGGTCTTGGCTACACCTTC.